The sequence of this TCR beta chain was determined in a study of Graves' ophthalmopathy and Graves' hyperthyroidism. In this cohort, patients with other autoimmune diseases, uncontrolled infections, pregnancy or lactation were excluded. Orbital computed tomography, together with clinical symptoms, serum thyroxine, TRAb and thyroid ultrasound, was used for diagnosis. The PBMCs had their origin in 10 ml of fresh peripheral blood. Amplification of TCR beta CDR3 regions used RNA transcripts. A first-round RT-PCR used HTBI primers, followed by a second-round multiplex PCR. TCRdb re-derived calls from the multiplex PCR reads in MiXCR, one entry per CDR3 protein. This table holds about 620,000 distinct CDR3 sequences, over 20% found once. This clonotype has at least ten counts. No antigen is known for it. Study-level results: Among thyroid clonotypes expanded above 0.001 frequency, most also appeared in blood.

Germline V gives CDR1 SGHTA, CDR2 FQGTGA. The CDR3 consists of 13 residues. The V end was cut by 4 bases, the J end by 4 bases, with 10 bases between. The sequencing input was peripheral blood. V usage is TRBV7-3 and J usage is TRBJ2-5; D perhaps matches TRBD2 (5 bases). This TCR was recovered from a woman aged 18-29 years with stable Graves' hyperthyroidism. Some clones in this sample may be carry-over from other donors' samples. CDR3 DNA: TGTGCCAGCAGCTCGTCAGGAGGAGAGACCCAGTACTTC. Protein: CASSSSGGETQYF.